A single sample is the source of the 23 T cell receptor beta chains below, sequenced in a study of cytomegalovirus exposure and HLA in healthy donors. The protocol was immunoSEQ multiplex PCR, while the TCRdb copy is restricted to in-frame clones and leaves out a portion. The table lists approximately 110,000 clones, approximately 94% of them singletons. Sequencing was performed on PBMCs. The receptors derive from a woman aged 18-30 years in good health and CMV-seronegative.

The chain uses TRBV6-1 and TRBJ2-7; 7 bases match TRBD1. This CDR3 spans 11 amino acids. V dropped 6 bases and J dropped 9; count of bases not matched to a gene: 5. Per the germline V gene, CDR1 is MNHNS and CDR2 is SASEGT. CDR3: CASRNPGGQYF. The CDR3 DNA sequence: TGTGCCAGCAGAAACCCAGGGGGGCAGTACTTC.

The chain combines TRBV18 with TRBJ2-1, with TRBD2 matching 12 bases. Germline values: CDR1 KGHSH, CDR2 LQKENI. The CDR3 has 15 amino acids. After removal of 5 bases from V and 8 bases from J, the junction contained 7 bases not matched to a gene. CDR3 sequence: CASSTGLAGWDEQFF. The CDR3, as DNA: TGTGCCAGCTCAACAGGACTAGCGGGATGGGATGAGCAGTTCTTC.

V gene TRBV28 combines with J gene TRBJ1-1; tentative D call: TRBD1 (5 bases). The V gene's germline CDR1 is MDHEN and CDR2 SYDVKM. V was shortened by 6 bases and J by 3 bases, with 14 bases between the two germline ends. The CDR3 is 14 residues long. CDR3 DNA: TGTGCCAGCAGGGGTCAAGGGGTCCACACTGAAGCTTTCTTT. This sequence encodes CASRGQGVHTEAFF.

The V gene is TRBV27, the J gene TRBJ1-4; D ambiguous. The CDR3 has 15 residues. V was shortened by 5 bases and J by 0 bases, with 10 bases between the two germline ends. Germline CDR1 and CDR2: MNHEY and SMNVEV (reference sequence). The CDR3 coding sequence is TGTGCCAGCAGTCTCTATCATGCAACTAATGAAAAACTGTTTTTT. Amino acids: CASSLYHATNEKLFF.

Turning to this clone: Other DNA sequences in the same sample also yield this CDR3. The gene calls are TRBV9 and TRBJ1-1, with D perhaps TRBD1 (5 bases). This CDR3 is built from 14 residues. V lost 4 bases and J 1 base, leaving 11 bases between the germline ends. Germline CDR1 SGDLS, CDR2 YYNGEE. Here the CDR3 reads CASSPLTGNTEAFF. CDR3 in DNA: TGTGCCAGCAGCCCTCTCACAGGGAACACTGAAGCTTTCTTT.

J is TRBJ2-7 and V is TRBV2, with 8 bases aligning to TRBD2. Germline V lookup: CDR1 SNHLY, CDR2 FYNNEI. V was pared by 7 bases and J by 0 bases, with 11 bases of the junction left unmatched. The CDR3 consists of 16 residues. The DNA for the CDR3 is TGTGCCAGCACTCTAGGCGGGGGACTAGGCTCCTACGAGCAGTACTTC. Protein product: CASTLGGGLGSYEQYF.

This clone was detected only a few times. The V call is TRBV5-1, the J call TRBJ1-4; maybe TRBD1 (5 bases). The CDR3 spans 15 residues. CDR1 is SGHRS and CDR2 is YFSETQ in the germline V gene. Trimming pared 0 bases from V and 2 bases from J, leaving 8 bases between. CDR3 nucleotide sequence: TGCGCCAGCAGCTTGGTTGGGGGGACTAATGAAAAACTGTTTTTT. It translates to CASSLVGGTNEKLFF.

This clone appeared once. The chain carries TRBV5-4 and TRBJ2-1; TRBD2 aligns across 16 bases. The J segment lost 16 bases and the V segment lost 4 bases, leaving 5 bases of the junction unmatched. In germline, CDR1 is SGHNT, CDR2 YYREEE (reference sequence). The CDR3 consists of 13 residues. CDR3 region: CASSVGTSGGGFF. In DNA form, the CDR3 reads TGTGCCAGCAGCGTTGGGACTAGCGGGGGGGGCTTCTTC.

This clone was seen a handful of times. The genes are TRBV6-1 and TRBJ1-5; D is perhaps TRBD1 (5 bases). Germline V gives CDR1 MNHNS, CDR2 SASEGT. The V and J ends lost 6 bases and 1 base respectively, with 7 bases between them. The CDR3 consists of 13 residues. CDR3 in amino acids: CASSPGSNQPQHF. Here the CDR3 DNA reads TGTGCCAGCAGCCCAGGGAGCAATCAGCCCCAGCATTTT.

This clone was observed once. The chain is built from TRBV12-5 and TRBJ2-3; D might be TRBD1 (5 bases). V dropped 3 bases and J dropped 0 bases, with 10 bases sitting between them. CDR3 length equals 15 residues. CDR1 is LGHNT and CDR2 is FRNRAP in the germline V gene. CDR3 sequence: CASGFGRTSTDTQYF. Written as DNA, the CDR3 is TGTGCTAGTGGTTTCGGAAGGACAAGCACAGATACGCAGTATTTT.

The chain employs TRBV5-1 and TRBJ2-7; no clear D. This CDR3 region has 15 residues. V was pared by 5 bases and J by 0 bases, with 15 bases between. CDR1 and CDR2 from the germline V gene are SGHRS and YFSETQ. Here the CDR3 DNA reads TGCGCCAGCAGGGTTGGCGGCGGTAGCTCCTACGAGCAGTACTTC. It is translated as CASRVGGGSSYEQYF.

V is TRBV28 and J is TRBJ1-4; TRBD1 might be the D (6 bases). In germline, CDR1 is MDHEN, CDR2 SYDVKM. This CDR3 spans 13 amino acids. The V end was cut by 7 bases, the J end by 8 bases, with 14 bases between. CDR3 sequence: CASMDSPAEKLFF. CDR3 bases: TGTGCCAGCATGGACAGCCCCGCGGAAAAACTGTTTTTT.

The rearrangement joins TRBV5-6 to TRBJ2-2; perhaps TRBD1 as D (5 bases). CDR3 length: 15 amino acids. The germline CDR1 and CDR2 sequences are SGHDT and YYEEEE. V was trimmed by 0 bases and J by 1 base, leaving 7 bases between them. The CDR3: CASSLAGMNTGELFF. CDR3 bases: TGTGCCAGCAGCTTGGCAGGGATGAACACCGGGGAGCTGTTTTTT.

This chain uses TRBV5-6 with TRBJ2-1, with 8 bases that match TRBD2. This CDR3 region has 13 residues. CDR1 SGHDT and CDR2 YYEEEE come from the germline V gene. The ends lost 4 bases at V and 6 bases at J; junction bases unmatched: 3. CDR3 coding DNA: TGTGCCAGCAGCCTGGGACTAGGCAATGAGCAGTTCTTC. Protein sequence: CASSLGLGNEQFF.

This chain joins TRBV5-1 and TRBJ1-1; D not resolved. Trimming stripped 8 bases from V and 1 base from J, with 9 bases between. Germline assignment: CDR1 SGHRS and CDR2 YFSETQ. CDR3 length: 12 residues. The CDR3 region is CARGPGNTEAFF. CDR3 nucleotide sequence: TGCGCCAGGGGTCCAGGGAACACTGAAGCTTTCTTT.

The CDR3 bases are TGCGCCAGCTCTACAGGGGACCTCGTCACTGAAGCTTTCTTT. Its protein is CASSTGDLVTEAFF. The chain joins TRBV5-1 to TRBJ1-1; 7 bases align to TRBD1. The germline V gene encodes CDR1 SGHRS and CDR2 YFSETQ. J was trimmed by 4 bases and V by 7 bases; bases with no gene match: 10. There are 14 residues in the CDR3.

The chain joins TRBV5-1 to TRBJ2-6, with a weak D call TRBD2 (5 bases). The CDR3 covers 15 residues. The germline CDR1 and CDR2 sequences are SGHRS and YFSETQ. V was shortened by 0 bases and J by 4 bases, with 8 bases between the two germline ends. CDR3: CASSLGGFGANVLTF. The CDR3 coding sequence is TGCGCCAGCAGCTTGGGAGGGTTCGGGGCCAACGTCCTGACTTTC.

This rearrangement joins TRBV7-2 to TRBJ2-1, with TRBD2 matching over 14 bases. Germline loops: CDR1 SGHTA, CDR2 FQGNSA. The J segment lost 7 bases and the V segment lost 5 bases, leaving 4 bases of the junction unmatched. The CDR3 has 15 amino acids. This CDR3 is CASSPTSGRGNEQFF. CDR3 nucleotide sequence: TGTGCCAGCAGCCCGACTAGCGGGAGGGGGAATGAGCAGTTCTTC.

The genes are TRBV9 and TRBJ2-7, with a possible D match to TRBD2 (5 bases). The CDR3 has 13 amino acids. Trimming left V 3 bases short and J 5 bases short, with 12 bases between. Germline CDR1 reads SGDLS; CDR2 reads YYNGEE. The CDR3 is CASSGSVQNEQYF. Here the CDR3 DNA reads TGTGCCAGCAGCGGTAGCGTACAGAACGAGCAGTACTTC.

The CDR3 protein is CASSHSYANTGELFF. CDR3 coding DNA: TGTGCCAGCAGCCACTCGTACGCGAACACCGGGGAGCTGTTTTTT. J is TRBJ2-2 and V is TRBV7-2; D not resolved. Germline assignment: CDR1 SGHTA and CDR2 FQGNSA. V lost 5 bases and J 0 bases, leaving 10 bases between the germline ends. CDR3 length equals 15 residues.

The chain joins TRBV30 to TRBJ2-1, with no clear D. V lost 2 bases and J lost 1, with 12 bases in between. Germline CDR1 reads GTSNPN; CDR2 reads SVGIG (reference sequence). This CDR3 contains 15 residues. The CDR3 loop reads CAWSRTSVSYNEQFF. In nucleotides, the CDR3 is TGTGCCTGGAGTCGAACATCCGTTTCCTACAATGAGCAGTTCTTC.

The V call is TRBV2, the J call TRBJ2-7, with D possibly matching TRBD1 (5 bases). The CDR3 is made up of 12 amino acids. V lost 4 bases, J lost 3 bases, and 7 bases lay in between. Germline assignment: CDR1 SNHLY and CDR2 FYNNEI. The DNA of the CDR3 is TGTGCCAGCAGTGGGCAGGGCTACGAGCAGTACTTC. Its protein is CASSGQGYEQYF.

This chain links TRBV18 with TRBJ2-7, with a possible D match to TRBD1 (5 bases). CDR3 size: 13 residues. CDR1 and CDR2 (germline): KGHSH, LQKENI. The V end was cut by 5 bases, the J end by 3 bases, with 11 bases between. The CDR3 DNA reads TGTGCCAGCTCATCCGACAGTCTCTACGAGCAGTACTTC. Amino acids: CASSSDSLYEQYF.